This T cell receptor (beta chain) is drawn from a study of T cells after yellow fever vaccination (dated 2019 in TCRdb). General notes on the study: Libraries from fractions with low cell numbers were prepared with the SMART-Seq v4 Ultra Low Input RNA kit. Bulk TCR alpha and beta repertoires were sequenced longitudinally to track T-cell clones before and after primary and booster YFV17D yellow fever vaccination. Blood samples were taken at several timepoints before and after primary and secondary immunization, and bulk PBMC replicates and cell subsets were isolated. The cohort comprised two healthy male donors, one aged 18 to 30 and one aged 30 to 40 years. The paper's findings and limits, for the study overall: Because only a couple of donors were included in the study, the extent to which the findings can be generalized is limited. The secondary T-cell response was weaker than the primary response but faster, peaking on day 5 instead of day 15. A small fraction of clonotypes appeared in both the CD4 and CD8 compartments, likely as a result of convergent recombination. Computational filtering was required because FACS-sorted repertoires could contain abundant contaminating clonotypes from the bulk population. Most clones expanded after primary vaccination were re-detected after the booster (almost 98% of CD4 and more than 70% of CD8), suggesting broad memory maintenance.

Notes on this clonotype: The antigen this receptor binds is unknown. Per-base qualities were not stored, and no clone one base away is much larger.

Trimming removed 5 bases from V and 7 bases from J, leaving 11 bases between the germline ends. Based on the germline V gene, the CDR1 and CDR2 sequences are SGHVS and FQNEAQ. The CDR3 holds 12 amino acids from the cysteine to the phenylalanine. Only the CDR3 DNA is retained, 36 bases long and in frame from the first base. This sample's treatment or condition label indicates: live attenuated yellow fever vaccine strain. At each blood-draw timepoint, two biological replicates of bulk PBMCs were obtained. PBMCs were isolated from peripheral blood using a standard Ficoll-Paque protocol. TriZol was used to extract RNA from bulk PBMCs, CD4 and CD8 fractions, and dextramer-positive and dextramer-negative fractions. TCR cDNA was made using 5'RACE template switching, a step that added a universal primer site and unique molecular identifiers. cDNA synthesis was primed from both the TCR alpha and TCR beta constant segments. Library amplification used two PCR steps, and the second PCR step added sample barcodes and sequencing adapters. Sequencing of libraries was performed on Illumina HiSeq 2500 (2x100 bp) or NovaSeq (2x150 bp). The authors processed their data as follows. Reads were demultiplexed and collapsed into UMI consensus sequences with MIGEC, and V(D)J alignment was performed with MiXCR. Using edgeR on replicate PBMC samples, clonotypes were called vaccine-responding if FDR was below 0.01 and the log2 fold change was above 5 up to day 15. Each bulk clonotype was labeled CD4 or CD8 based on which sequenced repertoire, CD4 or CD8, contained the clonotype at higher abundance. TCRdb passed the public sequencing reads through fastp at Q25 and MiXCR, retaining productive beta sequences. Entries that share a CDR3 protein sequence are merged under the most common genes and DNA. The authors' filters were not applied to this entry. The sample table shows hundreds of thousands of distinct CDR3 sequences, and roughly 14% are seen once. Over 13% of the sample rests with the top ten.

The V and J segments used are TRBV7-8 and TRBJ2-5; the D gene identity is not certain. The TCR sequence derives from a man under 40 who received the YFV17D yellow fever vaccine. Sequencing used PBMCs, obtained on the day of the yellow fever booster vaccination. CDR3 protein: CASSQSTGTQYF. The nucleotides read TGTGCCAGCAGCCAATCTACGGGGACCCAGTACTTC.